Presented here are 14 T cell receptor beta chains from one specimen sequenced in a study of blood T cell repertoires in COVID-19. The table came from immunoSEQ multiplex PCR; TCRdb's copy has only in-frame clones and leaves some out. The sample lists hundreds of thousands of clones; 80% to 90% were seen once. Material: peripheral blood. These receptor sequences come from a woman under 40 with active or convalescent COVID-19.

V and J are TRBV30 and TRBJ2-1; tentatively, D is TRBD2 (6 bases). Germline CDR1 GTSNPN, CDR2 SVGIG (reference sequence). The CDR3 contains 13 residues. Trimming cost V 6 bases and J 5 bases, with 14 bases left between them. This CDR3 is CACPGASDNEQFF. CDR3 bases: TGTGCCTGCCCCGGGGCTAGCGACAATGAGCAGTTCTTC.

This clone was found once. The chain links TRBV2 to TRBJ1-5; D ambiguous. V shed 8 bases and J shed 0 bases, with 8 bases lying between them. The V gene's germline CDR1 is SNHLY and CDR2 FYNNEI. CDR3 length: 13 amino acids. DNA for the CDR3: TGTGCCAGCCAACAGAATAGCAATCAGCCCCAGCATTTT. The encoded protein is CASQQNSNQPQHF.

The gene calls are TRBV11-2 and TRBJ2-1; 7 bases line up with TRBD1. V trimming: 2 bases; J trimming: 8 bases; junction bases outside the gene matches: 9. The V gene's germline CDR1 is SGHAT and CDR2 FQNNGV. The CDR3 has 15 residues. The CDR3: CASSLSQGGAYEQFF. The CDR3 nucleotides read TGTGCCAGCAGCTTATCCCAAGGGGGCGCGTATGAGCAGTTCTTC.

The chain employs TRBV7-8 and TRBJ2-5; weak D call: TRBD1 (6 bases). CDR1 is SGHVS, CDR2 FQNEAQ, per germline. V was shortened by 0 bases and J by 0 bases, with 17 bases between the two germline ends. CDR3 length: 18 amino acids. The CDR3 is CASSLAGAGVGNQETQYF. The CDR3 DNA follows: TGTGCCAGCAGCTTAGCAGGGGCAGGGGTGGGGAACCAAGAGACCCAGTACTTC.

The chain combines TRBV4-1 with TRBJ1-3, with D possibly matching TRBD1 (6 bases). CDR1 is MGHRA and CDR2 is YSYEKL in the germline V gene. V gave up 0 bases and J gave up 0 bases, with 12 bases separating them. The CDR3 contains 17 residues. The CDR3: CASSQDPGTYSGNTIYF. In DNA form, the CDR3 reads TGCGCCAGCAGCCAAGATCCAGGGACATACTCTGGAAACACCATATATTTT.

The V call is TRBV19, the J call TRBJ2-1, with TRBD2 matching over 8 bases. Trimming took 4 bases from V and 9 from J; bases not matched to a gene: 8. The CDR3 contains 14 residues. Germline loops: CDR1 LNHDA, CDR2 SQIVND (reference sequence). CDR3 bases: TGTGCCAGTAGTACTGTAGCGGGATTCACTGAGCAGTTCTTC. This gives the protein CASSTVAGFTEQFF. Supplemented by reference TRBV19 and TRBJ2-1, the full variable domain reads DGGITQSPKYLFRKEGQNVTLSCEQNLNHDAMYWYRQDPGQGLRLIYYSQIVNDFQKGDIAEGYSVSREKKESFPLTVTSAQKNPTAFYLCASSTVAGFTEQFFGPGTRLTVL.

The chain joins TRBV6-5 to TRBJ1-5, with TRBD1 matching 7 bases. Germline CDR1 and CDR2: MNHEY and SVGAGI. V lost 0 bases and J lost 4; bases outside the gene matches: 6. This CDR3 comprises 16 residues. This chain's CDR3 is CASSYSWAGGNQPQHF. The CDR3 DNA is TGTGCCAGCAGTTACTCGTGGGCAGGGGGGAATCAGCCCCAGCATTTT.

The rearrangement links TRBV19 to TRBJ1-2, with 7 bases lining up with TRBD1. V shed 5 bases, J shed 2 bases, and the junction held 8 bases outside the gene matches. This CDR3 contains 15 residues. Germline CDR1 is LNHDA and CDR2 is SQIVND (reference sequence). CDR3 nucleotides: TGTGCCAGTAGTTTAACCGGGACAGCAAACTATGGCTACACCTTC. Amino acids: CASSLTGTANYGYTF.

The chain is built from TRBV30 and TRBJ1-2; 8 bases match TRBD1. The CDR3 consists of 13 residues. CDR1 and CDR2 from the germline V gene are GTSNPN and SVGIG (reference sequence). V dropped 5 bases and J dropped 3; count of bases not matched to a gene: 5. CDR3 loop: CAWDSGGYYGYTF. DNA for the CDR3: TGTGCCTGGGACTCAGGGGGCTACTATGGCTACACCTTC.

V gene TRBV4-1 combines with J gene TRBJ2-6; D is uncertain. The CDR3 is made up of 16 amino acids. V was trimmed by 1 base and J by 0 bases, leaving 7 bases between them. Germline V gives CDR1 MGHRA, CDR2 YSYEKL. CDR3 sequence: CASSQGQVSGANVLTF. As DNA, the CDR3 is TGCGCCAGCAGCCAAGGACAAGTCTCTGGGGCCAACGTCCTGACTTTC.

This clone is a singleton in its sample. The rearrangement uses TRBV25-1 and TRBJ2-5; D unresolved. Trimming left V 2 bases short and J 2 bases short, with 9 bases between. The CDR3 sequence is 14 residues long. Germline CDR1 reads MGHDK; CDR2 reads SYGVNS. The CDR3: CASSENGRQETQYF. CDR3 DNA sequence: TGTGCCAGCAGTGAAAATGGGCGACAAGAGACCCAGTACTTC.

The chain couples TRBV18 to TRBJ1-1; the D gene is possibly TRBD1 (6 bases). Germline V gene sequence: CDR1 KGHSH, CDR2 LQKENI. The CDR3 runs 14 residues. Trimming left V 3 bases short and J 1 base short, with 9 bases between. The CDR3 DNA reads TGTGCCAGCTCACCGACAGGAACGAACACTGAAGCTTTCTTT. It is translated as CASSPTGTNTEAFF.

The chain employs TRBV13 and TRBJ2-2, with 7 bases lining up with TRBD2. The CDR3 runs 15 residues. CDR1 PRHDT and CDR2 FYEKMQ come from the germline V gene (reference sequence). V lost 2 bases to trimming and J lost 5 bases; unmatched junction nucleotides: 5. The CDR3 bases are TGTGCCAGCAGCTTAACTGCGGGGGTGACCGGGGAGCTGTTTTTT. It is translated as CASSLTAGVTGELFF.

The chain links TRBV5-1 to TRBJ2-3, with D unresolved. The germline V gene encodes CDR1 SGHRS and CDR2 YFSETQ. Trimming took off 0 bases at V and 2 bases at J, with 7 bases between the two ends. The CDR3 sequence is 14 residues long. CDR3 DNA sequence: TGCGCCAGCAGCTTGGGGAGCGCCACAGATACGCAGTATTTT. Its translation is CASSLGSATDTQYF.